Following are 22 T cell receptor beta chains from one sample sequenced in a study of OX40 agonist ivuxolimab in advanced cancers. Assay: immunoSEQ multiplex PCR; the TCRdb copy retains only in-frame clones and omits some. The table shows fewer than 85,000 clones, with approximately 86% occurring only once. The sample here was CD4+ or CD8+ T cells sorted from blood, taken in a trial of the OX40 agonist ivuxolimab. These receptors originate from an adult with an advanced solid tumor such as melanoma, head and neck, liver or kidney cancer.

This rearrangement joins TRBV7-7 to TRBJ2-2; TRBD2 might be the D (6 bases). This CDR3 has 15 residues. Germline V gene data show CDR1 as SSHAT and CDR2 as FNYEAQ (reference sequence). Trimming cost V 4 bases and J 6 bases, with 15 bases left between them. CDR3 sequence (DNA): TGTGCCAGCAGCTCGAGACTAGGGGTTGCCGGGGAGCTGTTTTTT. It codes for CASSSRLGVAGELFF.

This chain uses TRBV18 with TRBJ2-3; TRBD1 matches at 9 bases. V shed 6 bases and J 4 bases; nucleotides not matched to a gene: 14. The CDR3 consists of 17 residues. Germline values: CDR1 KGHSH, CDR2 LQKENI. The CDR3 here is CASSQQTGGAGADTQYF. The CDR3 DNA follows: TGTGCCAGCTCTCAACAAACAGGGGGCGCGGGGGCAGATACGCAGTATTTT.

This rearrangement joins TRBV18 to TRBJ2-7; the D is unclear. Looked up from germline, CDR1 is KGHSH and CDR2 is LQKENI. V shed 2 bases and J shed 6 bases, with 8 bases lying between them. The CDR3 spans 12 residues. Here the CDR3 reads CASSPEPGEQYF. The DNA of the CDR3 is TGTGCCAGCTCACCAGAACCGGGCGAGCAGTACTTC. The whole variable domain, filled in from reference TRBV18 and TRBJ2-7, reads NAGVMQNPRHLVRRRGQEARLRCSPMKGHSHVYWYRQLPEEGLKFMVYLQKENIIDESGMPKERFSAEFPKEGPSILRIQQVVRGDSAAYFCASSPEPGEQYFGPGTRLTVT.

The chain links TRBV10-1 to TRBJ1-2; maybe TRBD1 (5 bases). Per germline, CDR1 WNHNN and CDR2 SYGVQD (reference sequence). Trimming removed 7 bases at V and 3 bases at J, with 9 bases between. CDR3 length equals 12 residues. The CDR3 bases are TGCGCCAGCATGGAGACAGACTATGGCTACACCTTC. As protein: CASMETDYGYTF.

V and J are TRBV7-3 and TRBJ2-1, with unresolved D. Trimming removed 2 bases from V and 9 bases from J, with 8 bases in between. This CDR3 comprises 12 residues. Germline loops: CDR1 SGHTA, CDR2 FQGTGA. The CDR3 loop reads CASSLGWGEQFF. As DNA, the CDR3 is TGTGCCAGCAGCTTAGGGTGGGGTGAGCAGTTCTTC.

This clone is judged medium-sized. This chain links TRBV4-3 with TRBJ2-1; possibly TRBD1 for D (6 bases). This CDR3 is 14 amino acids long. Germline V CDR1 and CDR2: LGHNA, YSLEER. Trimming pared 4 bases from V and 3 bases from J, leaving 10 bases between. CDR3 DNA sequence: TGCGCCAGCAGCCTGAGGGGGATCTACAATGAGCAGTTCTTC. It yields the protein CASSLRGIYNEQFF.

The chain uses TRBV11-2 and TRBJ2-7; TRBD1 matches at 7 bases. The V and J ends lost 5 bases and 3 bases, in that order; junction bases with no gene match: 13. In germline, CDR1 is SGHAT, CDR2 FQNNGV. CDR3 size: 16 residues. DNA of the CDR3: TGTGCCAGCAGCCTTAGAGGGGGACAGAACAACTACGAGCAGTACTTC. Protein: CASSLRGGQNNYEQYF.

Comments on this clone: Different DNA sequences within this sample yield the same CDR3. The chain links TRBV5-4 to TRBJ1-1; unclear D gene. Germline values: CDR1 SGHNT, CDR2 YYREEE (reference sequence). Trimming pared 0 bases from V and 1 base from J, leaving 7 bases between. The CDR3 consists of 14 residues. CDR3: CASSLVGRNTEAFF. For the CDR3, the DNA is TGTGCCAGCAGCTTGGTAGGCAGGAACACTGAAGCTTTCTTT.

V and J are TRBV11-2 and TRBJ1-6, with a possible D match to TRBD1 (6 bases). Per the germline V gene, CDR1 is SGHAT and CDR2 is FQNNGV. V shed 1 base and J shed 1 base, with 8 bases lying between them. The CDR3 extends over 16 amino acids. The CDR3 DNA reads TGTGCCAGCAGCTTAGCCCAGGGGTCCTATAATTCACCCCTCCACTTT. Its protein is CASSLAQGSYNSPLHF.

The chain uses TRBV5-5 and TRBJ2-3, with D possibly called TRBD1 or TRBD2 (6 bases each). The CDR3 spans 14 residues. Germline CDR1 SGHKS, CDR2 YYEKEE (reference sequence). Trimming left V 6 bases short and J 0 bases short, with 11 bases between. CDR3 bases: TGTGCCAGCACCCTCGGGGGCAGCACAGATACGCAGTATTTT. Protein product: CASTLGGSTDTQYF.

The chain joins TRBV6-1 to TRBJ2-7; 9 nucleotides match TRBD1. Germline values: CDR1 MNHNS, CDR2 SASEGT. The CDR3 runs 15 residues. V lost 6 bases, J lost 0 bases, and 6 bases stayed unmatched. CDR3 region: CASRSGTGNSYEQYF. The CDR3 nucleotides read TGTGCCAGCAGGAGCGGGACAGGGAACTCCTACGAGCAGTACTTC.

This chain uses TRBV4-3 with TRBJ2-1, with 9 bases identical to TRBD2. Per germline, CDR1 LGHNA and CDR2 YSLEER. The ends lost 0 bases at V and 8 bases at J; junction bases unmatched: 11. The CDR3 is 17 amino acids. The CDR3: CASSQERGGGAGDEQFF. For the CDR3, the DNA is TGCGCCAGCAGCCAAGAGCGCGGCGGGGGGGCCGGCGATGAGCAGTTCTTC.

J is TRBJ1-1 and V is TRBV7-9; D is undetermined. The V gene's germline CDR1 is SEHNR and CDR2 FQNEAQ (reference sequence). Trimming removed 5 bases from V and 7 bases from J, with 11 bases in between. This CDR3 region has 12 residues. The CDR3 DNA is TGTGCCAGCAGCCCGCGGCCCGGTGAAGCTTTCTTT. This encodes CASSPRPGEAFF.

The chain couples TRBV6-1 to TRBJ1-5; 7 nucleotides agree with TRBD1. CDR1 and CDR2 (germline): MNHNS, SASEGT. The CDR3 sequence is 15 residues long. V shed 4 bases, J shed 3 bases, and the junction held 6 bases outside the gene matches. CDR3 nucleotides: TGTGCCAGCAGTGGAAACAGGGGTACCAATCAGCCCCAGCATTTT. Encoded protein: CASSGNRGTNQPQHF.

The V call is TRBV28, the J call TRBJ2-5; a possible D gene is TRBD1 (6 bases). The V gene lost 1 base and the J gene lost 4 bases, with 13 bases spanning the gap. Germline V CDR1 and CDR2: MDHEN, SYDVKM. CDR3 length: 15 amino acids. Written as DNA, the CDR3 is TGTGCCAGCAGTTTATTAAGGGGGAATGCAGAGACCCAGTACTTC. Amino acids: CASSLLRGNAETQYF. The whole variable domain, filled in from reference TRBV28 and TRBJ2-5, reads DVKVTQSSRYLVKRTGEKVFLECVQDMDHENMFWYRQDPGLGLRLIYFSYDVKMKEKGDIPEGYSVSREKKERFSLILESASTNQTSMYLCASSLLRGNAETQYFGPGTRLLVL.

The rearrangement joins TRBV11-3 to TRBJ2-5, with D tentatively TRBD2 (6 bases). The CDR3 is made up of 14 amino acids. Trimming removed 1 base from V and 3 bases from J, with 9 bases in between. In germline, CDR1 is SGHNT, CDR2 YENEEA. CDR3 in amino acids: CASSLGPSEETQYF. DNA for the CDR3: TGTGCCAGCAGCTTAGGTCCTAGCGAAGAGACCCAGTACTTC.

This clone came up a few times. This rearrangement joins TRBV7-8 to TRBJ2-3; D gene unclear. V lost 3 bases to trimming and J lost 0 bases, with 7 bases between them. This CDR3 spans 14 amino acids. In germline, CDR1 is SGHVS, CDR2 FQNEAQ. The CDR3 region is CASSFGRSTDTQYF. In DNA form, the CDR3 reads TGTGCCAGCAGCTTTGGGCGGAGCACAGATACGCAGTATTTT. The entire variable domain, with the rest obtained from reference TRBV7-8 and TRBJ2-3, is as follows: GAGVSQSPRYKVAKRGQDVALRCDPISGHVSLFWYQQALGQGPEFLTYFQNEAQLDKSGLPSDRFFAERPEGSVSTLKIQRTQQEDSAVYLCASSFGRSTDTQYFGPGTRLTVL.

CDR3 in amino acids: CASSVEGAGTEAFF. The CDR3 region has the DNA TGTGCCAGCAGTGTCGAGGGCGCTGGCACTGAAGCTTTCTTT. The J gene is TRBJ1-1, the V gene TRBV2, with D unresolved. The germline gives CDR1 SNHLY, CDR2 FYNNEI. The length of the CDR3 is 14 residues. V shed 4 bases and J shed 4 bases, with 13 bases lying between them.

The rearrangement uses TRBV5-1 and TRBJ2-1; the match to TRBD2 covers 8 bases. Per germline, CDR1 SGHRS and CDR2 YFSETQ. The CDR3 covers 18 residues. Trimming removed 6 bases from V and 0 bases from J; junction bases left unmatched: 14. The DNA of the CDR3 is TGCGCCAGCACCTCCTTTACGGGGGGGACGAGCTCCTACAATGAGCAGTTCTTC. Translating it yields CASTSFTGGTSSYNEQFF.

The chain carries TRBV6-5 and TRBJ1-4, with D tentatively TRBD1 (5 bases). Germline CDR1 is MNHEY and CDR2 is SVGAGI. V lost 6 bases to trimming and J lost 8 bases, with 13 bases between them. The CDR3 runs to 13 residues. The CDR3 loop reads CASRSGLREKLFF. CDR3 in DNA: TGTGCCAGCAGGTCAGGGCTGAGGGAAAAACTGTTTTTT.

This sequence joins TRBV13 and TRBJ1-6; D is ambiguous. In germline, CDR1 is PRHDT, CDR2 FYEKMQ (reference sequence). The CDR3 extends over 14 amino acids. Between the trimmed V and J ends, which lost 0 bases and 10 bases, there was a span of 10 bases. Here the CDR3 reads CASSLGGRRSPLHF. In DNA, the CDR3 is TGTGCCAGCAGCTTAGGCGGACGGAGGTCACCCCTCCACTTT.

The chain has TRBV7-2 and TRBJ1-6; D is possibly TRBD1 (5 bases). Trimming shortened V by 3 bases and J by 7 bases, and 10 bases separated the two germline ends. The germline gives CDR1 SGHTA, CDR2 FQGNSA. The CDR3 contains 14 residues. The CDR3 DNA sequence: TGTGCCAGCAGCTTGGACGGGGCCAATTCACCCCTCCACTTT. Translation gives CASSLDGANSPLHF.